Below, one TCR beta chain is given with its context. This sample stems from a study of shared clonotypes between healthy human individuals. V was pared by 9 bases and J by 3 bases, with 31 bases between. This CDR3 region has 18 residues. Per germline, CDR1 SGDLS and CDR2 YYNGEE. The assay was immunoSEQ multiplex PCR, and TCRdb's table has in-frame clones only and misses some. The data contain some 470,000 clones, over 60% of them singletons. The sample comprised PBMCs. The chain has TRBV9 and TRBJ2-7; D is possibly TRBD1 (6 bases). The sequence came from a middle-aged woman in good health. Some clones in this sample may be carry-over from other donors' samples. The CDR3 nucleotides read TGTGCCATCACACCGGGACAACAACGACCGCGGTTGAGCTACGAGCAGTACTTC. It yields the protein CAITPGQQRPRLSYEQYF.